The 5 T cell receptor beta chains given below trace back to one sample, sequenced in a study of graft-versus-host responses after intestinal transplantation (dated by TCRdb to about 2021). The method behind the library was the immunoSEQ multiplex PCR assay. TCRdb carries this immuneACCESS record with in-frame sequences only. Its versions omit some clonotypes, under half of them owing to an unresolved V gene in the studies checked, with the rest unexplained. For this sample there are fewer than 70,000 clones; 80% to 95% appear just once. The leading ten clones occupy 6.5% to 8.5% of the sample. The sample consisted of bone marrow, taken approximately 700 days after intestinal transplantation. The receptors were gathered from a human patient who received an intestinal transplant, so some T cells may come from the graft donor.

The CDR3 protein is CAWSGGDRDYNEQFF. The DNA for the CDR3 is TGTGCCTGGAGCGGGGGGGACAGGGACTACAATGAGCAGTTCTTC. The gene calls are TRBV30 and TRBJ2-1; D might be TRBD1 (9 bases). CDR1 is GTSNPN, CDR2 SVGIG, per germline (reference sequence). V was pared by 3 bases and J by 3 bases, with 15 bases between. The CDR3 runs 15 residues.

The sample holds a few counts of this clone. The chain is built from TRBV27 and TRBJ1-6; 7 bases match TRBD1. Germline values: CDR1 MNHEY, CDR2 SMNVEV (reference sequence). This CDR3 spans 15 amino acids. The ends lost 2 bases at V and 12 bases at J; junction bases unmatched: 10. DNA for the CDR3: TGTGCCAGCAGTTTACTACCGGGACAGTCAGGACCCCTCCACTTT. The encoded protein is CASSLLPGQSGPLHF.

J is TRBJ2-3 and V is TRBV6-6; 13 bases align to TRBD2. Trimming at V came to 6 bases and at J to 1 base, leaving 4 bases not matched to a gene. Germline CDR1 is MNHNY and CDR2 is SVGAGI (reference sequence). The CDR3 has 16 residues. CDR3 DNA sequence: TGTGCCAGCAGCCACGGACTAGCGGGGGGCACAGATACGCAGTATTTT. It translates to CASSHGLAGGTDTQYF.

This clone was picked up a small number of times. The chain links TRBV10-1 to TRBJ1-1; D gene uncertain. There are 15 residues in the CDR3. Looked up from germline, CDR1 is WNHNN and CDR2 is SYGVQD (reference sequence). Between the trimmed V and J ends, which lost 0 bases and 1 base, there was a span of 9 bases. CDR3 bases: TGCGCCAGCAGTGAGTCCATACAGAAGAACACTGAAGCTTTCTTT. It is translated as CASSESIQKNTEAFF.

The V call is TRBV11-2, the J call TRBJ1-1; D is unresolved. The CDR3 covers 15 residues. Germline V gives CDR1 SGHAT, CDR2 FQNNGV. Trimming pared 1 base from V and 4 bases from J, leaving 13 bases between. The CDR3 region is CASSLVLRVGTEAFF. As DNA, the CDR3 is TGTGCCAGCAGCTTAGTTTTGCGGGTTGGCACTGAAGCTTTCTTT.